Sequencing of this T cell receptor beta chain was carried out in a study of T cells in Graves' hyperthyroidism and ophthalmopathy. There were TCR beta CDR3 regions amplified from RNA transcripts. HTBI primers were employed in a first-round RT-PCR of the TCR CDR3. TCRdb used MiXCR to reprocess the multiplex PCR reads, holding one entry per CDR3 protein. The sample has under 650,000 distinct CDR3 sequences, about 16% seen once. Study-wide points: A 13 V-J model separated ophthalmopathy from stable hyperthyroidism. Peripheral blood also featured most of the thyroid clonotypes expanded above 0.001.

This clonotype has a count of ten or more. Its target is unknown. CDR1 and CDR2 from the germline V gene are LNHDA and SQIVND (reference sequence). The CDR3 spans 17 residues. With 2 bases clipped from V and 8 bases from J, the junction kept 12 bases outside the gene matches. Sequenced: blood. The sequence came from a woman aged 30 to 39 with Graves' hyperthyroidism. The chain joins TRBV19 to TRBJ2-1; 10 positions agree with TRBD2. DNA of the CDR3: TGTGCCAGTAGTATAAGGCTAGCGGGAGATAACCAGGATGAGCAGTTCTTC. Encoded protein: CASSIRLAGDNQDEQFF.